The 21 T cell receptor beta chains listed next were all sequenced from one sample in a study of beta chain features in type 1 diabetes. All of the isolated RNA was reverse transcribed, so expressed TCRB transcripts were sequenced. The method was immunoSEQ multiplex PCR; TCRdb's version includes in-frame clones alone and lacks a portion of them. The sample shows approximately 160,000 clones, 7.5% to 10% of them seen only once. Sequenced input: central memory CD4+ T cells from blood. The receptors originated from a woman aged 18 to 35 in good health.

This clone showed up just a few times. This chain links TRBV27 with TRBJ2-2; 10 bases fit TRBD2. The length of the CDR3 is 15 residues. Looked up from germline, CDR1 is MNHEY and CDR2 is SMNVEV (reference sequence). After removal of 5 bases from V and 1 base from J, the junction contained 1 base not matched to a gene. CDR3 amino acids: CASSRLAGNTGELFF. As DNA, the CDR3 is TGTGCCAGCAGTCGACTAGCGGGGAACACCGGGGAGCTGTTTTTT.

This chain joins TRBV4-2 and TRBJ2-7; a weak D match, TRBD1 (6 bases). This CDR3 has 11 residues. Trimming removed 5 bases from V and 5 bases from J, with 7 bases in between. Looked up from germline, CDR1 is LGHNA and CDR2 is YNFKEQ. The CDR3 reads CASSWDNEQYF. The CDR3 DNA follows: TGTGCCAGCAGCTGGGACAACGAGCAGTACTTC.

This chain joins TRBV7-2 and TRBJ1-6; no definite D call. V lost 5 bases to trimming and J lost 3 bases, with 2 bases between them. Germline V gene data show CDR1 as SGHTA and CDR2 as FQGNSA. CDR3 length: 12 amino acids. CDR3 DNA: TGTGCCAGCAGCCACTATAATTCACCCCTCCACTTT. Translation: CASSHYNSPLHF.

This clone was counted only a few times. This rearrangement joins TRBV19 to TRBJ2-1; TRBD2 aligns across 11 bases. This CDR3 is built from 19 residues. The germline V gene encodes CDR1 LNHDA and CDR2 SQIVND (reference sequence). J gave up 0 bases and V 3 bases, and 10 bases lay outside the gene matches. CDR3 sequence (DNA): TGTGCCAGTAGTATGGGGCTAGCGGGAGGCCCCCTCTCCTACAATGAGCAGTTCTTC. Translating it yields CASSMGLAGGPLSYNEQFF.

In its sample, this clone was seen a few times. The rearrangement joins TRBV15 to TRBJ2-7; D is possibly TRBD1 (5 bases). The CDR3 totals 13 residues. Trimming shortened V by 0 bases and J by 6 bases, and 9 bases separated the two germline ends. The germline V gene encodes CDR1 LNHNV and CDR2 YYDKDF (reference sequence). This chain's CDR3 is CATSRDKGSEQYF. The CDR3 DNA follows: TGTGCCACCAGCAGAGATAAGGGGTCCGAGCAGTACTTC.

The CDR3 nucleotides read TGTGCCAGTAGAGACCGGGACAGTGGCTACACCTTC. This encodes CASRDRDSGYTF. The chain employs TRBV19 and TRBJ1-2; 7 bases agree with TRBD1. CDR3 length: 12 residues. CDR1 is LNHDA, CDR2 SQIVND, per germline (reference sequence). J lost 7 bases, V lost 6 bases, and 5 bases had no gene match.

The chain couples TRBV7-2 to TRBJ1-3, with TRBD1 matching over 9 bases. After removal of 5 bases from V and 1 base from J, the junction contained 3 bases not matched to a gene. CDR3 length: 15 amino acids. Germline V lookup: CDR1 SGHTA, CDR2 FQGNSA. This CDR3 reads CASSPGTGSGNTIYF. CDR3 coding DNA: TGTGCCAGCAGCCCAGGGACAGGGTCTGGAAACACCATATATTTT.

This clone was recorded a few times. This rearrangement joins TRBV11-1 to TRBJ1-2; TRBD1 matches 8 bases. Germline V gene sequence: CDR1 SGHAT, CDR2 FQDESV (reference sequence). The CDR3 runs 14 residues. The ends lost 3 bases at V and 7 bases at J; junction bases unmatched: 7. The CDR3 DNA reads TGTGCCAGCAGCTTTAACGGACAGGGTGTTGGCTACACCTTC. Its translation is CASSFNGQGVGYTF.

The genes are TRBV4-3 and TRBJ2-1; TRBD2 aligns across 12 bases. This CDR3 comprises 18 residues. The ends lost 0 bases at V and 7 bases at J; junction bases unmatched: 10. Germline CDR1 LGHNA, CDR2 YSLEER. The CDR3 here is CASSQEGPSGGAWNEQFF. As DNA, the CDR3 is TGCGCCAGCAGCCAAGAGGGGCCTAGCGGGGGGGCCTGGAATGAGCAGTTCTTC.

This clone has more than one count but fewer than ten. The V call is TRBV7-2, the J call TRBJ1-2; the D gene is possibly TRBD1 (6 bases). V lost 3 bases, J lost 6 bases, and 8 bases lay in between. This CDR3 is 12 amino acids long. Germline V CDR1 and CDR2: SGHTA, FQGNSA. The CDR3 sequence: CASSFRQDGYTF. CDR3 DNA sequence: TGTGCCAGCAGCTTCCGACAGGATGGCTACACCTTC.

This chain uses TRBV29-1 with TRBJ2-1; a possible D gene is TRBD1 (6 bases). Trimming left V 1 base short and J 5 bases short, with 18 bases between. The CDR3 loop spans 16 amino acids. Germline CDR1 is SQVTM and CDR2 is ANQGSEA. In DNA, the CDR3 is TGCAGCGTTGAAGGCGGACAGTTTGGGTTAAACAATGAGCAGTTCTTC. Residues: CSVEGGQFGLNNEQFF.

The chain uses TRBV18 and TRBJ1-6, with 10 bases lining up with TRBD1. The CDR3 runs 16 residues. The germline CDR1 and CDR2 sequences are KGHSH and LQKENI. Trimming cost V 3 bases and J 5 bases; bases outside gene matches: 4. This CDR3 reads CASSPPGTGDNSPLHF. DNA of the CDR3: TGTGCCAGCTCACCGCCTGGGACAGGGGATAATTCACCCCTCCACTTT.

This clone came up a few times. The chain carries TRBV5-1 and TRBJ1-5; TRBD1 might be the D (5 bases). V was trimmed by 1 base and J by 1 base, leaving 9 bases between them. The CDR3 is 15 residues long. Germline CDR1 SGHRS, CDR2 YFSETQ. The CDR3 DNA reads TGCGCCAGCAGCTTGACAGGCAGGAGCAATCAGCCCCAGCATTTT. Amino acids: CASSLTGRSNQPQHF.

This clone was seen a few times. The rearrangement uses TRBV7-2 and TRBJ1-2, with 7 bases aligning to TRBD1. The germline V gene encodes CDR1 SGHTA and CDR2 FQGNSA. J gave up 7 bases and V 4 bases, and 3 bases lay outside the gene matches. The CDR3 is made up of 12 amino acids. CDR3 coding DNA: TGTGCCAGCAGCTCGACAGGGTTTGGCTACACCTTC. Translated, it gives CASSSTGFGYTF. Supplemented by reference TRBV7-2 and TRBJ1-2, the full variable domain reads GAGVSQSPSNKVTEKGKDVELRCDPISGHTALYWYRQSLGQGLEFLIYFQGNSAPDKSGLPSDRFSAERTGGSVSTLTIQRTQQEDSAVYLCASSSTGFGYTFGSGTRLTVV.

This clone was picked up a small number of times. This chain connects TRBV30 to TRBJ1-1; 11 bases fit TRBD1. This CDR3 is 13 amino acids long. The germline V gene has CDR1 GTSNPN and CDR2 SVGIG (reference sequence). The ends lost 7 bases at V and 0 bases at J; junction bases unmatched: 1. The CDR3 here is CASGQGVNTEAFF. CDR3 nucleotide sequence: TGTGCCTCGGGACAGGGGGTGAACACTGAAGCTTTCTTT.

There are a few counts of this clone. The CDR3 sequence: CAISDRRREKDNEQFF. CDR3 bases: TGTGCCATCAGTGACCGCCGGCGGGAGAAGGACAATGAGCAGTTCTTC. This chain connects TRBV10-3 to TRBJ2-1; 7 bases line up with TRBD2. With 3 bases clipped from V and 5 bases from J, the junction kept 10 bases outside the gene matches. The CDR3 runs 16 residues. CDR1 and CDR2 from the germline V gene are ENHRY and SYGVKD.

The V and J genes are TRBV19 and TRBJ2-5; D might be TRBD2 (5 bases). V was trimmed by 5 bases and J by 5 bases, leaving 6 bases between them. The germline V gene encodes CDR1 LNHDA and CDR2 SQIVND (reference sequence). The CDR3 totals 11 residues. The chain's CDR3 is CASSPGETQYF. The DNA of the CDR3 is TGTGCCAGTAGTCCGGGGGAGACCCAGTACTTC. Full variable domain (outside the CDR3, taken from reference TRBV19 and TRBJ2-5): DGGITQSPKYLFRKEGQNVTLSCEQNLNHDAMYWYRQDPGQGLRLIYYSQIVNDFQKGDIAEGYSVSREKKESFPLTVTSAQKNPTAFYLCASSPGETQYFGPGTRLLVL.

V and J are TRBV30 and TRBJ2-1; 10 positions agree with TRBD1. The V and J ends lost 2 bases and 1 base, in that order; junction bases with no gene match: 2. This CDR3 comprises 15 residues. The germline CDR1 and CDR2 sequences are GTSNPN and SVGIG (reference sequence). The CDR3 region has the DNA TGTGCCTGGAGTATGGACAGGGGGTCCTACAATGAGCAGTTCTTC. This gives the protein CAWSMDRGSYNEQFF. Using reference TRBV30 and TRBJ2-1 for the parts outside the CDR3, the full variable domain is SQTIHQWPATLVQPVGSPLSLECTVEGTSNPNLYWYRQAAGRGLQLLFYSVGIGQISSEVPQNLSASRPQDRQFILSSKKLLLSDSGFYLCAWSMDRGSYNEQFFGPGTRLTVL.

The J gene is TRBJ1-1, the V gene TRBV30; D is unresolved. Between the trimmed V and J ends, which lost 2 bases and 1 base, there was a span of 5 bases. The CDR3 length is 12 residues. Germline-derived CDR1 and CDR2 are GTSNPN and SVGIG (reference sequence). The CDR3 sequence: CAWSTENTEAFF. CDR3 coding DNA: TGTGCCTGGAGTACTGAGAACACTGAAGCTTTCTTT.

This clone was observed a single time. This chain connects TRBV15 to TRBJ1-5; the match to TRBD1 covers 8 bases. CDR3 size: 17 residues. J lost 3 bases, V lost 1 base, and 8 bases had no gene match. Germline values: CDR1 LNHNV, CDR2 YYDKDF (reference sequence). The CDR3 reads CATSRARQGPYNQPQHF. CDR3 bases: TGTGCCACCAGCAGAGCACGACAGGGGCCGTACAATCAGCCCCAGCATTTT.

This clone was seen more than once but under ten times. V gene TRBV5-6 combines with J gene TRBJ1-2; perhaps TRBD1 as D (6 bases). Germline values: CDR1 SGHDT, CDR2 YYEEEE. V dropped 1 base and J dropped 8 bases, with 9 bases sitting between them. This CDR3 has 12 amino acids. The CDR3 loop reads CASSLWQGGYTF. The DNA of the CDR3 is TGTGCCAGCAGCTTGTGGCAGGGGGGCTACACCTTC.